This T cell receptor beta chain was captured by sequencing in a study of cytomegalovirus exposure and HLA in healthy donors. The PCR used 60 Vbeta and 13 Jbeta primers. Assay: immunoSEQ multiplex PCR; the TCRdb copy retains only in-frame clones and omits some. Here the sample spans 150,000 to 200,000 clones, about 75% being singletons. Unrecorded immune exposures were likely, despite nominal health at sampling. This clone came up a few times. CDR3 length equals 13 residues. Looked up from germline, CDR1 is MNHEY and CDR2 is SVGAGI. The V and J ends lost 6 bases and 3 bases respectively, with 11 bases between them.

The receptor was derived from a male donor in good health and CMV-seropositive. The V call is TRBV6-5, the J call TRBJ1-1; D remains unclear. The sample consisted of PBMCs. CDR3 in DNA: TGTGCCAGCAGCCTCAGTTTGGACACTGAAGCTTTCTTT. This encodes CASSLSLDTEAFF.